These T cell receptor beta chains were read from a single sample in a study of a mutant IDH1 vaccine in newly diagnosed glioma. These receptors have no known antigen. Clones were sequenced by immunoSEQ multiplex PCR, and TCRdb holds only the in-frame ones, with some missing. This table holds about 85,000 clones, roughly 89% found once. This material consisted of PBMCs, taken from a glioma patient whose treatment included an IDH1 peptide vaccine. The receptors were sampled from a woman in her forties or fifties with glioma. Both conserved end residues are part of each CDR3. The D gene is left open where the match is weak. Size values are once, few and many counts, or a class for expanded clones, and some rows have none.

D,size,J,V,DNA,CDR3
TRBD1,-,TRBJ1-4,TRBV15,TGTGCCACCAGCAAACTAAACAGGGGGCTGGGTAATGAAAAACTGTTTTTT,CATSKLNRGLGNEKLFF
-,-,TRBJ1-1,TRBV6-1,TGTGCCAGCAGTGAAGCGCTGGGGGTAGCTGAAGCTTTCTTT,CASSEALGVAEAFF
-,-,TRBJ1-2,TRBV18,TGTGCCAGCTCACCACAGGGTCAGGCTAACTATGGCTACACCTTC,CASSPQGQANYGYTF
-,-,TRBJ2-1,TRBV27,TGTGCCAGCAGCGTACAGGGTAAAGGGTGGGGGCAGTTCTTC,CASSVQGKGWGQFF
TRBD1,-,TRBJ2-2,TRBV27,TGTGCCAGCAGTTTTGGGACAGGGGAAACCGGGGAGCTGTTTTTT,CASSFGTGETGELFF
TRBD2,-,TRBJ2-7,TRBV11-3,TGTGCCAGCAGCGCACGAGCGGGAGGCGACTACGAGCAGTACTTC,CASSARAGGDYEQYF
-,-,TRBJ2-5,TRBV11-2,TGTGCCAGCAGCTCCCCGAGGGGGAGGCAAGAGACCCAGTACTTC,CASSSPRGRQETQYF
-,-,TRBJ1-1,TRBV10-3,TGTGCCATCATGGGGCAGGACAGCTTCACTGAAGCTTTCTTT,CAIMGQDSFTEAFF
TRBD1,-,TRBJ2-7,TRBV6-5,TGTGCCAGCAGTTACACCGGGACAGGTTTTTACGAGCAGTACTTC,CASSYTGTGFYEQYF
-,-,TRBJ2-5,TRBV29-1,TGCAGCGCTGAGGGAAGTATCGAGACCCAGTACTTC,CSAEGSIETQYF
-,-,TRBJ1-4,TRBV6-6,TGTGCCAGCAGTCCCCAGGGGGAAAAACTGTTTTTT,CASSPQGEKLFF
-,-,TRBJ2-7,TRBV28,TGTGCCAGCAGTACTAACGGGAAATTGAGCGAGCAGTACTTC,CASSTNGKLSEQYF
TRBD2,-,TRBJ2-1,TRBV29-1,TGCAGCGTTGAAAGGCGGGCGGGAGCGGGCCCGAATGCGCAGTTCTTC,CSVERRAGAGPNAQFF
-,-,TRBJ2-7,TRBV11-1,TGTGCCAGCGGCGGCCTCCGATACGAGCAGTACTTC,CASGGLRYEQYF
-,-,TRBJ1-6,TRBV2,TGTGCCAGCAGTGATGGACAGCCAGGCAATTCACCCCTCCACTTT,CASSDGQPGNSPLHF
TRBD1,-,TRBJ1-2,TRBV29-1,TGCAGCGTTGTAATGGGACAGCCTAACTATGGCTACACCTTC,CSVVMGQPNYGYTF
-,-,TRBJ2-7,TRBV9,TGTGCCAGCAGCGCCCCTGAGGACGAGCAGTACTTC,CASSAPEDEQYF
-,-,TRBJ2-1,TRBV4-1,TGCGCCAGCAGCCAACTGAGGGTGGACAATGAGCAGTTCTTC,CASSQLRVDNEQFF
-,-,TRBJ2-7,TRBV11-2,TGTGCCAGCAGCTTAGAGGGGTACGAGCAGTACTTC,CASSLEGYEQYF
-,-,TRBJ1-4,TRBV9,TGTGCCAGCAGCGGGACGCCACCTAATGAAAAACTGTTTTTT,CASSGTPPNEKLFF
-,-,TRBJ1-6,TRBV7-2,TGTGCCAGCAGCTCCGGACAACCGAATTCACCCCTCCACTTT,CASSSGQPNSPLHF
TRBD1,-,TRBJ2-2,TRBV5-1,TGCGCCAGCAGCCCCGGGACAGGGGCCACCGGGGAGCTGTTTTTT,CASSPGTGATGELFF
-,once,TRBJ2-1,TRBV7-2,TGTGCCAGCGGCATTCGGGAGCAGTTCTTC,CASGIREQFF
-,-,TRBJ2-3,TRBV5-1,TGCGCCAGCAGCTTGGGTGTTGTGGTTAGCACAGATACGCAGTATTTT,CASSLGVVVSTDTQYF
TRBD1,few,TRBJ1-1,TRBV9,TGTGCCAGCAGCGTAGGGACAGGGCGAGAAGCTTTCTTT,CASSVGTGREAFF